This TCR beta chain was sequenced in a study of beta chain features in type 1 diabetes (dated by TCRdb to 2017 to 2018). Describing the broader study: Mean age, gender distribution, total cell number and subset yield were not different between patients and healthy donors. Regulatory and stem cell-like memory subsets were isolated from only 8 patients and roughly 8 healthy donors, whereas naive and central memory subsets came from all 28 donors. A total of over 90,000,000 sorted cells were examined across all samples, and a strong correlation was observed between cell number per subset and RNA yield. In the study, TCRB repertoires of sorted circulating CD4+ T cell subsets from recently diagnosed type 1 diabetes patients were compared with those of matched healthy donors.

This clone was seen more than once but under ten times. What this receptor recognizes is not known. Base qualities are missing; no much larger clone stands one base away. Results the study describes overall, beyond this receptor: Shorter templates might be favored by PCR, yet because patient and control samples were amplified and corrected together, any such skew would affect both groups equally. In all four CD4+ subsets, TCRB CDR3 length was moderately but significantly shorter in type 1 diabetes patients. Patients with type 1 diabetes made fewer insertions and deleted more nucleotides at VDJ recombination sites, implying thymic rearrangement abnormalities. Sequencing cDNA rather than genomic DNA could over-represent highly expressing activated cells, although activation and CD3 levels did not differ between groups. Naive, central memory and regulatory TCRB repertoires appeared to be more similar among patients than among healthy donors. HLA sub-analyses involved small numbers of individuals, so any influence of HLA type on TCRB rearrangement remained unresolved.

V is cut back by 3 bases and J by 4 bases, with 10 bases in the junction unmatched. CDR1 and CDR2 are drawn from the germline V gene: SQVTM, ANQGSEA. Counted from cysteine to phenylalanine, this CDR3 has 18 amino acids. The entry retains the CDR3 DNA only, 54 bases that are in frame from base 1. All of the isolated RNA was reverse transcribed with the High Capacity cDNA Reverse Transcription Kit, so expressed TCRB transcripts were sequenced. Deep immunoSEQ sequencing was applied to naive, central memory and regulatory T cell samples, giving an average of about 3.4 million total reads per sample. Sorted cells were lysed in RLT buffer, and RNA was extracted using DNase-treated RNeasy Micro or Mini kits according to cell number. Each cell subset was processed separately to prevent cross-contamination, with patient and healthy donor samples processed together. TCRB sequences were amplified from cDNA with the immunoSEQ multiplex PCR, producing 87-bp fragments spanning the CDR3 region. Amplicons were sequenced on the Illumina HiSeq platform. As for the original processing: PCR bias was corrected computationally using synthetic template baselines, and reads within Hamming distance 2 were collapsed, with unmergeable singletons discarded. Reads were aligned against IMGT so that V, D and J genes, CDR3 length and insertions or deletions at six rearrangement sites could be assigned. Within each subset, clonotype counts were normalized to the number of sorted cells before true diversity and Gini coefficients were calculated with the tcR R package. The overlap coefficient, calculated on TCRB nucleotide sequences, was used to quantify repertoire sharing. Out-of-frame TCRB sequences from naive cells were analyzed to stand in for the pre-selection repertoire. TCRdb provides this immuneACCESS table in a form limited to in-frame rearrangements. Some clones are lacking; in checked studies, under half of them reflect an unresolved V gene, and why the rest are absent is not known. V and J calls and clone size are as listed in that table; D and trimming were resolved from the DNA. This sample gives 350,000 to 400,000 clones in total; roughly 15% of them show up just once. Together, the top ten hold approximately 0.02% of the sample.

From each donor, a single peripheral blood sample of 100 to 150 mL on average was drawn into heparinised tubes. A BD FACSAria II was used to sort naive, central memory, regulatory and stem cell-like memory CD4+ T cells with a panel that included CD45RO, CCR7, CD25, CD127, CD95 and CD27. Purity was above 98% for every sorted population. PBMCs were isolated immediately by Lymphoprep density gradient centrifugation and stained directly without culture. So that batch effects would be minimized, each experiment stained and sorted samples in pairs, pairing one healthy donor with one patient. This TCR came from a woman aged 18-35 years in good health. The sequence links TRBV29-1 to TRBJ2-2; the junction holds 14 bases that match TRBD2. Sequences were obtained from naive CD4+ T cells from blood. The label giving this sample's cell subset or site can be read as: true naive CD4+ T cells. For the CDR3, the sequence is CSVDIRGTSGRSTGELFF. Here is the DNA: TGCAGCGTTGATATTCGGGGGACTAGCGGGAGAAGCACCGGGGAGCTGTTTTTT.